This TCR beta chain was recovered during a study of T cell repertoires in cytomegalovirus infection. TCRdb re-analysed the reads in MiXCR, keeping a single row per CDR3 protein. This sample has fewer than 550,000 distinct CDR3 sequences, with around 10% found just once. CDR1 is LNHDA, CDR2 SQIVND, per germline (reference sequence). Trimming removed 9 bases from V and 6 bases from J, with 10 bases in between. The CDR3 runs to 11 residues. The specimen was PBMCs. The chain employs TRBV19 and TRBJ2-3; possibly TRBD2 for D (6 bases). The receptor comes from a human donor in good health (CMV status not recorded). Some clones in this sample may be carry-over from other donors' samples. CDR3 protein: CASLGGDTQYF. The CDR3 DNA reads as TGTGCCAGCCTTGGGGGGGATACGCAGTATTTT.